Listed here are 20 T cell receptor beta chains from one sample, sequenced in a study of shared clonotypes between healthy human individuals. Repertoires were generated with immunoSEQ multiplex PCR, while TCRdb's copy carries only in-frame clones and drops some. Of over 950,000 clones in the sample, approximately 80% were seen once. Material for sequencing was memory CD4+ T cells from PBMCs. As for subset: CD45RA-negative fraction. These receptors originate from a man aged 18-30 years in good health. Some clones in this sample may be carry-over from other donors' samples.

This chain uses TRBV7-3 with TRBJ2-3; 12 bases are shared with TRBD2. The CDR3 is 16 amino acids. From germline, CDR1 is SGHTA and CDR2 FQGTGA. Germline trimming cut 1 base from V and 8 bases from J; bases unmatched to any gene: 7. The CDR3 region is CASSLRTSGMVGTQYF. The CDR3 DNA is TGTGCCAGCAGCTTAAGGACTAGCGGGATGGTAGGTACGCAGTATTTT.

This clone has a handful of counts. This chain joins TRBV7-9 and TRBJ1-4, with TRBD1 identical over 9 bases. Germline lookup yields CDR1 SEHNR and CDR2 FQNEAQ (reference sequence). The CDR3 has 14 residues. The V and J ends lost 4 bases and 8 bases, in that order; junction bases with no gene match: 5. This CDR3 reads CASSSGTGYEKLFF. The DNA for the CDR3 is TGTGCCAGCAGCTCCGGGACAGGGTACGAAAAACTGTTTTTT.

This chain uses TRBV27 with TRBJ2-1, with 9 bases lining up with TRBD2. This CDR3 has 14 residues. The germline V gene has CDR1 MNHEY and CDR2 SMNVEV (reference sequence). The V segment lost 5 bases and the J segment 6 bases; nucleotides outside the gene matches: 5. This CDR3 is CASSPGTSLNEQFF. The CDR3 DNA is TGTGCCAGCAGTCCCGGGACTAGCCTCAATGAGCAGTTCTTC.

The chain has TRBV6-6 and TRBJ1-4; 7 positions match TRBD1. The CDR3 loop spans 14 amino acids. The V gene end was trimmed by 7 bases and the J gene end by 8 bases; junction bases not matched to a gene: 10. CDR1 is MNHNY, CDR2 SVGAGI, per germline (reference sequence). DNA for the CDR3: TGTGCCAGCACCGGCCGACAGGGAAACGAAAAACTGTTTTTT. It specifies CASTGRQGNEKLFF.

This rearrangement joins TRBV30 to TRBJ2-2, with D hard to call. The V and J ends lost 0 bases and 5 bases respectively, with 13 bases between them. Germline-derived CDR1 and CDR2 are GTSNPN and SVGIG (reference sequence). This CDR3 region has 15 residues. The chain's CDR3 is CAWSVSVGPTGELFF. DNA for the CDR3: TGTGCCTGGAGTGTATCAGTGGGCCCAACCGGGGAGCTGTTTTTT.

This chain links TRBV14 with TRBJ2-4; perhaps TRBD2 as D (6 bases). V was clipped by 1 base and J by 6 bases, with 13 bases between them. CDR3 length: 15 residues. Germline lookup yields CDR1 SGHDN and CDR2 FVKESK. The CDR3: CASSQGGSGGNIQYF. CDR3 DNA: TGTGCCAGCAGCCAAGGAGGGTCCGGGGGAAACATTCAGTACTTC.

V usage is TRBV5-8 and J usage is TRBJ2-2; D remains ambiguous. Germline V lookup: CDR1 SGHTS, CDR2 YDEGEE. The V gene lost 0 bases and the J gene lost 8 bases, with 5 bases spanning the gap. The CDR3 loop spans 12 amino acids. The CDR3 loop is CASSLDGGELFF. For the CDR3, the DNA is TGTGCCAGCAGCTTGGACGGGGGGGAGCTGTTTTTT.

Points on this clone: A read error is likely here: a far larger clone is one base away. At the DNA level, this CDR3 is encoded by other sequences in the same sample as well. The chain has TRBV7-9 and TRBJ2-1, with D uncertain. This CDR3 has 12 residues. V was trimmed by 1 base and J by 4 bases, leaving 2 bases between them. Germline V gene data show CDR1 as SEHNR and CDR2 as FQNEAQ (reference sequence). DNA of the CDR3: TGTGCCAGCAGCTTAGGTTACAATGAGCAGTTCTTC. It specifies CASSLGYNEQFF.

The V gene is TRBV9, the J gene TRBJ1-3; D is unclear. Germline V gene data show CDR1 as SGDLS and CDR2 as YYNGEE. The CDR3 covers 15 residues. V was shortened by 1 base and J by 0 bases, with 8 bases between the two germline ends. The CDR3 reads CASSVNSYSGNTIYF. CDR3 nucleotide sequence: TGTGCCAGCAGCGTAAATTCCTACTCTGGAAACACCATATATTTT. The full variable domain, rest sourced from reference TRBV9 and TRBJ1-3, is DSGVTQTPKHLITATGQRVTLRCSPRSGDLSVYWYQQSLDQGLQFLIQYYNGEERAKGNILERFSAQQFPDLHSELNLSSLELGDSALYFCASSVNSYSGNTIYFGEGSWLTVV.

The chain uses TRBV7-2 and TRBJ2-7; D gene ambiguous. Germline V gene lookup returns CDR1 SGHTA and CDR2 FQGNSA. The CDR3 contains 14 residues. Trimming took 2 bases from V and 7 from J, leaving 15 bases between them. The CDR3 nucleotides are TGTGCCAGCAGCTTAAATGTGGGCGCGAAGGAGCAGTACTTC. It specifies CASSLNVGAKEQYF.

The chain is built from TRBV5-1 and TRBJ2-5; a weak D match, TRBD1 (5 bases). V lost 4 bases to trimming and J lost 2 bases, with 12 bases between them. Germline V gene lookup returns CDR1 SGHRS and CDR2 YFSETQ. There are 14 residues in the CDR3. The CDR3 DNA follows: TGCGCCAGCAGCCTCAGGGTTCGGCAAGAGACCCAGTACTTC. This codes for CASSLRVRQETQYF.

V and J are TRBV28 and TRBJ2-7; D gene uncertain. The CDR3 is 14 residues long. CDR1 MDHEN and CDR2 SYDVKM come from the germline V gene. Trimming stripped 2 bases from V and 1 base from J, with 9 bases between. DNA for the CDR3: TGTGCCAGCAGTTTACCCCGGACGTCCTACGAGCAGTACTTC. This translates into CASSLPRTSYEQYF.

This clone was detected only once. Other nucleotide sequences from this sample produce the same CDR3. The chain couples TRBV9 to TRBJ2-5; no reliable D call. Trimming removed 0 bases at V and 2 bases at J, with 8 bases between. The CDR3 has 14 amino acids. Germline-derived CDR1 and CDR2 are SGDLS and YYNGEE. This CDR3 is CASSVVGNQETQYF. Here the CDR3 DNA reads TGTGCCAGCAGCGTAGTTGGGAATCAAGAGACCCAGTACTTC.

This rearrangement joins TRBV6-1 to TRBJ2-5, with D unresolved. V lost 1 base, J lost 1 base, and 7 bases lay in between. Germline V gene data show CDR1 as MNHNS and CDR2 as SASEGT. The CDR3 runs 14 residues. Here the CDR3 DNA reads TGTGCCAGCAGTGAAGTTGGATCCCAAGAGACCCAGTACTTC. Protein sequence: CASSEVGSQETQYF.

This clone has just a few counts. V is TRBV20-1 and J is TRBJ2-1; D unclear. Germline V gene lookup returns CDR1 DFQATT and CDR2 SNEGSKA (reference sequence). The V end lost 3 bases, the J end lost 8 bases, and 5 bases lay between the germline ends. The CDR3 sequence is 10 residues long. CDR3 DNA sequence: TGCAGTGCTAGTGCGGATGAGCAGTTCTTC. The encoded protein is CSASADEQFF.

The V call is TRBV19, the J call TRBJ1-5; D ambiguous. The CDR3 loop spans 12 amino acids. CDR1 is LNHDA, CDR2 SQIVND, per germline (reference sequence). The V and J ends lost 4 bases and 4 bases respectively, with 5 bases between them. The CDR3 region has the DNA TGTGCCAGTAGTAACGGGAATCAGCCCCAGCATTTT. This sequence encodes CASSNGNQPQHF.

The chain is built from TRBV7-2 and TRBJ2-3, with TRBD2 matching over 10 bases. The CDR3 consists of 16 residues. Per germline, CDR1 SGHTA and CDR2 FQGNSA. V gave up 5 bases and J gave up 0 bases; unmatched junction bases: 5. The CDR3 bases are TGTGCCAGCAGCCACCGGACTAGCGGCAGCACAGATACGCAGTATTTT. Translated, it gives CASSHRTSGSTDTQYF. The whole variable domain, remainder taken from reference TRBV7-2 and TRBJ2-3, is GAGVSQSPSNKVTEKGKDVELRCDPISGHTALYWYRQSLGQGLEFLIYFQGNSAPDKSGLPSDRFSAERTGGSVSTLTIQRTQQEDSAVYLCASSHRTSGSTDTQYFGPGTRLTVL.

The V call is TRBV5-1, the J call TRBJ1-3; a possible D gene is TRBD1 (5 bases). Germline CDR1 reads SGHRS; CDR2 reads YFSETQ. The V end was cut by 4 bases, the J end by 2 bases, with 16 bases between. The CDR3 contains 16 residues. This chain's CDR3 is CASSNSGHNPGNTIYF. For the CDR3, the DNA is TGCGCCAGCAGCAACTCCGGACACAACCCTGGAAACACCATATATTTT.

The CDR3 nucleotides read TGTGCCAGCAGTGATGGGACGGCTGGGGCCAACGTCCTGACTTTC. This encodes CASSDGTAGANVLTF. The chain uses TRBV5-8 and TRBJ2-6, with D tentatively TRBD1 or TRBD2 (5 bases each). CDR3 length equals 15 residues. Germline-derived CDR1 and CDR2 are SGHTS and YDEGEE. The V and J ends lost 5 bases and 2 bases respectively, with 11 bases between them.

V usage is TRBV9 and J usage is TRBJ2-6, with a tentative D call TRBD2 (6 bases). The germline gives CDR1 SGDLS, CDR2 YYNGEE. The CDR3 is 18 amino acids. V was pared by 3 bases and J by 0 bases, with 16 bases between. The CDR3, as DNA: TGTGCCAGCAGCGGCTTTAGCGGAGGCAGCTCTGGGGCCAACGTCCTGACTTTC. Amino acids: CASSGFSGGSSGANVLTF.